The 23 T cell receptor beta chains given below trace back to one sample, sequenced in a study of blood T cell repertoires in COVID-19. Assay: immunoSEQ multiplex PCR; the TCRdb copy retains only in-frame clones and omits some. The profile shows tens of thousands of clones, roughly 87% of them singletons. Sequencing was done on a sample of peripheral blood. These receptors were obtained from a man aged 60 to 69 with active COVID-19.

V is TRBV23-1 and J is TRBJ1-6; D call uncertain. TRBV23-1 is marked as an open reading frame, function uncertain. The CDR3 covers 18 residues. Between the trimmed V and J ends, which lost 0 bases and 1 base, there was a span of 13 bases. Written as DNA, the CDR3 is TGCGCCAGCAGTCAATCTGTAGCCAACTCATCCTATAATTCACCCCTCCACTTT. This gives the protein CASSQSVANSSYNSPLHF.

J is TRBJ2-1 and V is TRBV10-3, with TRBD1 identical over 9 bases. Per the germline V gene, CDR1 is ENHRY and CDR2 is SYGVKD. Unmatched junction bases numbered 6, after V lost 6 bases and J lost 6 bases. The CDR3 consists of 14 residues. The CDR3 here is CAIRVGTGSNEQFF. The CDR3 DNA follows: TGTGCCATCAGGGTAGGGACAGGGTCCAATGAGCAGTTCTTC.

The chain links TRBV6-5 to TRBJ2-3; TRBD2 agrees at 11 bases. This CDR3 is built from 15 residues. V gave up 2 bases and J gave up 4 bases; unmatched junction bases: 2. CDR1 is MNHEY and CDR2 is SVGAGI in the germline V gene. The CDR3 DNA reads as TGTGCCAGCAGTTACCAACTAGCGGGGGCAGATACGCAGTATTTT. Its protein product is CASSYQLAGADTQYF.

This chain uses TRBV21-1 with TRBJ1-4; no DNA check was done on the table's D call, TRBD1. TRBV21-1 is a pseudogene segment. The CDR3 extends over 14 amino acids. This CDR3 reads CANCTGTANEKLFF. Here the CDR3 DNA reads TGTGCCAACTGCACCGGGACAGCTAATGAAAAACTGTTTTTT.

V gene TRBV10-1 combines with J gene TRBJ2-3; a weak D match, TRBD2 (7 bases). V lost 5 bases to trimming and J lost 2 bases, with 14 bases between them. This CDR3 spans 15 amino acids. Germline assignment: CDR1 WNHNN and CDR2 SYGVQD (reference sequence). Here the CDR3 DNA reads TGCGCCAGCAGTAATACAGGGAGGGACACAGATACGCAGTATTTT. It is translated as CASSNTGRDTDTQYF.

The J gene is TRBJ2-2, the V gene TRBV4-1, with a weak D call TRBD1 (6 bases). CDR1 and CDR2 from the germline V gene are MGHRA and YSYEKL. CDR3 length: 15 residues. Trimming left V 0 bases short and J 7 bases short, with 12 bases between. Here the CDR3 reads CASSQEATGFGELFF. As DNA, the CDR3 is TGCGCCAGCAGCCAAGAGGCGACAGGCTTCGGGGAGCTGTTTTTT.

The CDR3 sequence is CASSQGGPFTDTQYF. CDR3 DNA: TGCGCCAGCAGCCAAGGGGGGCCGTTCACAGATACGCAGTATTTT. The V and J genes are TRBV4-1 and TRBJ2-3, with D possibly matching TRBD1 (6 bases). The V and J ends lost 1 base and 2 bases respectively, with 10 bases between them. Per germline, CDR1 MGHRA and CDR2 YSYEKL. The CDR3 runs 15 residues.

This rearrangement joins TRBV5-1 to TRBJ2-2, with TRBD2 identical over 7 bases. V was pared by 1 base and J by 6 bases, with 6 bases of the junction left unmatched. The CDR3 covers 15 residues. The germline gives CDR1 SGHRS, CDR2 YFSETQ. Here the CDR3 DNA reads TGCGCCAGCAGCTTGAGGCAGGGAGGGCCCGGGGAGCTGTTTTTT. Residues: CASSLRQGGPGELFF.

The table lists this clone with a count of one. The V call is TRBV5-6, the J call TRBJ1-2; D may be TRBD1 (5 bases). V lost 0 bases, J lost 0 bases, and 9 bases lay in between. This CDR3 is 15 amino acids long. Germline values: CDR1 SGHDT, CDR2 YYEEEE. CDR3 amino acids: CASSLGQHTNYGYTF. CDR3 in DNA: TGTGCCAGCAGCTTGGGACAGCATACTAACTATGGCTACACCTTC. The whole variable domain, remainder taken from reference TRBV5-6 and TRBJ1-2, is DAGVTQSPTHLIKTRGQQVTLRCSPKSGHDTVSWYQQALGQGPQFIFQYYEEEERQRGNFPDRFSGHQFPNYSSELNVNALLLGDSALYLCASSLGQHTNYGYTFGSGTRLTVV.

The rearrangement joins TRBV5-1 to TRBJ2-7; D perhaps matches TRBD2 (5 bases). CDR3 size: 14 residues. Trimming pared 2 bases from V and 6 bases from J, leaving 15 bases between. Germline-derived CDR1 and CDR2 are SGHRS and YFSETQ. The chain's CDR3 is CASSLGMAAGEQYF. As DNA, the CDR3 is TGCGCCAGCAGCTTAGGAATGGCGGCGGGCGAGCAGTACTTC. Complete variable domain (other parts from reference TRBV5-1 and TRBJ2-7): KAGVTQTPRYLIKTRGQQVTLSCSPISGHRSVSWYQQTPGQGLQFLFEYFSETQRNKGNFPGRFSGRQFSNSRSEMNVSTLELGDSALYLCASSLGMAAGEQYFGPGTRLTVT.

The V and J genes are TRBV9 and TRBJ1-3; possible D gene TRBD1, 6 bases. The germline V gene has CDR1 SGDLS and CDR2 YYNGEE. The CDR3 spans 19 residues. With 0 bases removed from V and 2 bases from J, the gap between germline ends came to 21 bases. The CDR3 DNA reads TGTGCCAGCAGCGTAGGGGCAGGGGCTGGTTTCGGAACTGGAAACACCATATATTTT. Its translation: CASSVGAGAGFGTGNTIYF.

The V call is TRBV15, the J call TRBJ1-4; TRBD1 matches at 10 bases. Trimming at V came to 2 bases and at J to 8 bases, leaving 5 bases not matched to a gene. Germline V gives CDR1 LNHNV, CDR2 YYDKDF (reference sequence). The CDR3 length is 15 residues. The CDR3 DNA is TGTGCCACCAGCAGATGGGGACAGGGGCGGGAAAAACTGTTTTTT. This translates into CATSRWGQGREKLFF.

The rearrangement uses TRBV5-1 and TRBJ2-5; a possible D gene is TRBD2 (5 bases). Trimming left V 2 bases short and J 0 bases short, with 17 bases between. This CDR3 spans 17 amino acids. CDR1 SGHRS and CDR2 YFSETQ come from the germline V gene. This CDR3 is CASSFRIIGEYQETQYF. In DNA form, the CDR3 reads TGCGCCAGCAGCTTTAGGATAATCGGGGAGTACCAAGAGACCCAGTACTTC.

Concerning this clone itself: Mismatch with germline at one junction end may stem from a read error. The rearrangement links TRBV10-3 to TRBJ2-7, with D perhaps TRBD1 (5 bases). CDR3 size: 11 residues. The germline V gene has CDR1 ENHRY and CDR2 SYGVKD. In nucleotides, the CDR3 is TGTGCCATCAGTGAGCCCCCACAGGTTTCCTTC. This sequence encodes CAISEPPQVSF.

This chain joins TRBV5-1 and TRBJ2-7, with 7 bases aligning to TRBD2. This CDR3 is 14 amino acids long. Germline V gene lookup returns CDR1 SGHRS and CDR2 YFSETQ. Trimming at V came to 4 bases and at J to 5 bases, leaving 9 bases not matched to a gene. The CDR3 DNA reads TGCGCCAGCAGCCCTCGGACTAGTATCAACGAGCAGTACTTC. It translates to CASSPRTSINEQYF.

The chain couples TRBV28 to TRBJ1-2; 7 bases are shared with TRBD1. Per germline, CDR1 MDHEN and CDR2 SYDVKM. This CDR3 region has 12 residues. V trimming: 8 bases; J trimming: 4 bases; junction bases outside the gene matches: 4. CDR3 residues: CASLDRAYGYTF. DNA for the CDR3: TGTGCCAGCCTAGACAGGGCCTATGGCTACACCTTC.

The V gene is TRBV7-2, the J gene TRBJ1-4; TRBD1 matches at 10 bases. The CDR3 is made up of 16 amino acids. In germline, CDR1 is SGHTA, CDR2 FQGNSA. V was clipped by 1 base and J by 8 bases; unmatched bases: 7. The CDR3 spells CASSLDWTGGWEKLFF. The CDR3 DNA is TGTGCCAGCAGCTTAGACTGGACAGGGGGTTGGGAAAAACTGTTTTTT.

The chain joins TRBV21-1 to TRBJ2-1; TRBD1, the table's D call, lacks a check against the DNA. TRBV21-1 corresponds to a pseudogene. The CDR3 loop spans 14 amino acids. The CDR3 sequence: CASSKATGASEQFF. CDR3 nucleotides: TGTGCCAGCAGCAAGGCGACAGGGGCGAGTGAGCAGTTCTTC.

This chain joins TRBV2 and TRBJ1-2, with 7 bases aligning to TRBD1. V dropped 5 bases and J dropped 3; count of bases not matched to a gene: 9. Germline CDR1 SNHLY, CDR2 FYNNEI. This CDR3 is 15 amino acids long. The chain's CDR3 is CASSNHRGRDYGYTF. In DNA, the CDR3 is TGTGCCAGCAGTAATCACAGGGGCCGGGACTATGGCTACACCTTC. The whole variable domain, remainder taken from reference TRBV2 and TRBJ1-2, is EPEVTQTPSHQVTQMGQEVILRCVPISNHLYFYWYRQILGQKVEFLVSFYNNEISEKSEIFDDQFSVERPDGSNFTLKIRSTKLEDSAMYFCASSNHRGRDYGYTFGSGTRLTVV.

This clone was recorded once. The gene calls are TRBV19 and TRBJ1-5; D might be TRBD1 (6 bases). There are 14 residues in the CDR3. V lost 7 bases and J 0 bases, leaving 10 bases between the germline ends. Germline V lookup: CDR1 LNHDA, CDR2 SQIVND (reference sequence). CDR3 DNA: TGTGCCAGTACCCAGGGGTATAGCAATCAGCCCCAGCATTTT. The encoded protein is CASTQGYSNQPQHF. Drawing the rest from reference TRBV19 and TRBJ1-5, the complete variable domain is DGGITQSPKYLFRKEGQNVTLSCEQNLNHDAMYWYRQDPGQGLRLIYYSQIVNDFQKGDIAEGYSVSREKKESFPLTVTSAQKNPTAFYLCASTQGYSNQPQHFGDGTRLSIL.

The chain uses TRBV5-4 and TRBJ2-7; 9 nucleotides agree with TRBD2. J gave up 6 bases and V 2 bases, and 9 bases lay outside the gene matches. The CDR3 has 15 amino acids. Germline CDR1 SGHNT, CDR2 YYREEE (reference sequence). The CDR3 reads CASSLWSGGKGEQYF. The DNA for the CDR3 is TGTGCCAGCAGCTTATGGAGCGGGGGGAAGGGCGAGCAGTACTTC.

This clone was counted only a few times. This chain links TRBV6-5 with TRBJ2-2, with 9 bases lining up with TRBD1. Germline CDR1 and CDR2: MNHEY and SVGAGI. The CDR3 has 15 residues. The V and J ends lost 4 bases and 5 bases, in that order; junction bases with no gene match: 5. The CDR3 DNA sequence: TGTGCCAGCAGTTGGGACAGGGAAAGGACCGGGGAGCTGTTTTTT. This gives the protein CASSWDRERTGELFF.

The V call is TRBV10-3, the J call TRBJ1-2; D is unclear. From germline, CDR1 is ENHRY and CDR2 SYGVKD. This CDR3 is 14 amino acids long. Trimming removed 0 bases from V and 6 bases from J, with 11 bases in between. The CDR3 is CAISESGGLDGYTF. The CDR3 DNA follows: TGTGCCATCAGTGAGTCGGGCGGACTCGATGGCTACACCTTC.